These 24 T cell receptor beta chains were all obtained from the same sample, sequenced in a study of T cells in Graves' hyperthyroidism and ophthalmopathy. Template material for amplifying TCR beta CDR3 regions consisted of RNA transcripts. Using the HTBI primer set, a first-round RT-PCR was run on the TCR CDR3. Using its own MiXCR run on the multiplex PCR reads, TCRdb lists one record per CDR3 protein. Of around 530,000 distinct CDR3 sequences detected, roughly 15% appear once; the ten largest clones hold approximately 15%. Sequences were obtained from blood. These receptors all come from a woman aged 18-29 years with Graves' ophthalmopathy.

This clonotype was seen many times. The chain combines TRBV30 with TRBJ1-1, with a tentative D call TRBD1 (5 bases). V gave up 4 bases and J gave up 1 base, with 13 bases separating them. Germline CDR1 is GTSNPN and CDR2 is SVGIG (reference sequence). The CDR3 has 14 amino acids. CDR3 nucleotides: TGTGCCTGGACCCCTGGGACCACGAACACTGAAGCTTTCTTT. This gives the protein CAWTPGTTNTEAFF.

This clonotype was seen ten or more times. This rearrangement joins TRBV29-1 to TRBJ1-1; 12 bases match TRBD1. The CDR3 has 14 residues. The V segment lost 2 bases and the J segment 11 bases; nucleotides outside the gene matches: 9. Per germline, CDR1 SQVTM and CDR2 ANQGSEA. CDR3 loop: CSVEYGTGGSGAFF. The CDR3 bases are TGCAGCGTTGAATACGGGACAGGGGGCTCGGGGGCTTTCTTT.

This clonotype has at least ten counts. V and J are TRBV12-3 or TRBV12-4 and TRBJ2-1; D is unclear. V gave up 5 bases and J gave up 3 bases, with 5 bases separating them. The CDR3 runs to 12 residues. The chain's CDR3 is CASSIIYNEQFF. CDR3 DNA sequence: TGTGCCAGCAGTATTATCTACAATGAGCAGTTCTTC.

This clonotype turned up a few times. The chain joins TRBV5-1 to TRBJ2-7; D might be TRBD1 (6 bases). V lost 0 bases to trimming and J lost 3 bases, with 13 bases between them. The CDR3 contains 15 residues. The germline gives CDR1 SGHRS, CDR2 YFSETQ. The CDR3 region has the DNA TGCGCCAGCAGCTTGGTTCCAGGGGATCTCTACGAGCAGTACTTC. Residues: CASSLVPGDLYEQYF.

This clonotype was seen a single time. This may come from a read error, since a much larger clone is one base off. The chain is built from TRBV7-2 and TRBJ2-7, with 10 nucleotides matching TRBD1. Per the germline V gene, CDR1 is SGHTA and CDR2 is FQGNSA. The CDR3 loop spans 15 amino acids. The V and J ends lost 6 bases and 2 bases, in that order; junction bases with no gene match: 7. The DNA of the CDR3 is TGTGCCAGCAGTCAGACCGGGACAGGGGCCTACGAGCAGTACTTC. Protein sequence: CASSQTGTGAYEQYF.

J is TRBJ2-1 and V is TRBV6-6; possibly TRBD1 or TRBD2 for D (5 bases each). V shed 2 bases and J shed 7 bases, with 30 bases lying between them. The CDR3 has 20 amino acids. Germline values: CDR1 MNHNY, CDR2 SVGAGI (reference sequence). The CDR3 spells CASSYGFPGPGPGPGNEQFF. The CDR3 DNA reads as TGTGCCAGCAGTTACGGGTTTCCCGGGCCAGGCCCGGGACCTGGAAATGAGCAGTTCTTC.

This clonotype was detected many times. This chain connects TRBV7-2 to TRBJ1-2, with 8 nucleotides matching TRBD1. Per the germline V gene, CDR1 is SGHTA and CDR2 is FQGNSA. V was clipped by 5 bases and J by 5 bases; unmatched bases: 19. This CDR3 is built from 18 residues. The CDR3 loop is CASSPRSLGQGREYGYTF. CDR3 sequence (DNA): TGTGCCAGCAGCCCACGTTCCTTAGGACAGGGCCGGGAGTATGGCTACACCTTC.

This chain connects TRBV5-5 to TRBJ2-2, with TRBD1 identical over 9 bases. Trimming took 3 bases from V and 4 from J; bases not matched to a gene: 7. CDR1 is SGHKS and CDR2 is YYEKEE in the germline V gene (reference sequence). The CDR3 is 16 amino acids. The CDR3 is CASSSWDRDGTGELFF. Here the CDR3 DNA reads TGTGCCAGCAGCTCGTGGGACAGGGATGGCACCGGGGAGCTGTTTTTT. The whole variable domain, remainder taken from reference TRBV5-5 and TRBJ2-2, is DAGVTQSPTHLIKTRGQQVTLRCSPISGHKSVSWYQQVLGQGPQFIFQYYEKEERGRGNFPDRFSARQFPNYSSELNVNALLLGDSALYLCASSSWDRDGTGELFFGEGSRLTVL.

The rearrangement uses TRBV27 and TRBJ2-7; D tentatively reads TRBD1 or TRBD2 (6 bases each). V was pared by 4 bases and J by 3 bases, with 13 bases between. The V gene's germline CDR1 is MNHEY and CDR2 SMNVEV (reference sequence). The CDR3 has 14 residues. The DNA for the CDR3 is TGTGCCAGCAGTTCACCGGGGGCGAGCTACGAGCAGTACTTC. Translated, it gives CASSSPGASYEQYF.

This chain uses TRBV19 with TRBJ1-5, with 7 nucleotides matching TRBD1. Germline assignment: CDR1 LNHDA and CDR2 SQIVND (reference sequence). The CDR3 sequence is 13 residues long. V gave up 4 bases and J gave up 4 bases; unmatched junction bases: 1. CDR3 in amino acids: CASSTDRNQPQHF. CDR3 sequence (DNA): TGTGCCAGTAGTACGGACAGGAATCAGCCCCAGCATTTT.

This clonotype has only a few counts. CDR3 in amino acids: CSARGWDKDELATNEKLFF. CDR3 nucleotide sequence: TGCAGTGCTAGGGGTTGGGACAAGGACGAACTTGCAACTAATGAAAAACTGTTTTTT. This rearrangement joins TRBV20-1 to TRBJ1-4; possible D gene TRBD1, 6 bases. The germline gives CDR1 DFQATT, CDR2 SNEGSKA (reference sequence). The ends were cut back, 3 bases at V and 0 bases at J, with 23 bases in the middle. The CDR3 consists of 19 residues.

The chain combines TRBV4-1 with TRBJ2-1, with TRBD2 matching 8 bases. The CDR3 contains 13 residues. V dropped 2 bases and J dropped 10; count of bases not matched to a gene: 4. Germline CDR1 MGHRA, CDR2 YSYEKL. CDR3: CASSQTGGGEQFF. DNA of the CDR3: TGCGCCAGCAGCCAAACGGGGGGGGGCGAGCAGTTCTTC.

This clonotype came up a few times. The V and J genes are TRBV9 and TRBJ2-7, with TRBD1 identical over 7 bases. The CDR3 covers 14 residues. V was pared by 4 bases and J by 4 bases, with 8 bases of the junction left unmatched. Germline CDR1 is SGDLS and CDR2 is YYNGEE. The CDR3 loop reads CASSPSGGTYEQYF. The DNA for the CDR3 is TGTGCCAGCAGCCCTTCAGGGGGAACTTACGAGCAGTACTTC.

This clonotype has more than one count but fewer than ten. The V call is TRBV4-1, the J call TRBJ1-2; D call uncertain. Germline V gene lookup returns CDR1 MGHRA and CDR2 YSYEKL. Trimming stripped 0 bases from V and 5 bases from J, with 13 bases between. The CDR3 is made up of 15 amino acids. Written as DNA, the CDR3 is TGCGCCAGCAGCCAAGAACCGAGGGCCGGGTATGGCTACACCTTC. This gives the protein CASSQEPRAGYGYTF.

This clonotype came up many times. V usage is TRBV12-3 or TRBV12-4 and J usage is TRBJ1-1, with a tentative D call TRBD1 (5 bases). The V and J ends lost 6 bases and 3 bases respectively, with 17 bases between them. The CDR3 spans 15 residues. The CDR3 protein is CASSLSAGEDTEAFF. CDR3 coding DNA: TGTGCCAGCAGCCTTTCGGCGGGGGAGGACACTGAAGCTTTCTTT.

At least ten counts were recorded for this clonotype. The CDR3 DNA reads TGTGCCAGCAGTTACTCGCGGACCCAGGGAGGCTACACCTTC. It encodes CASSYSRTQGGYTF. The rearrangement uses TRBV6-2 or TRBV6-3 and TRBJ1-2, with D perhaps matching TRBD1 (5 bases). The CDR3 consists of 14 residues. Germline CDR1 MNHEY, CDR2 SVGEGT. V gave up 0 bases and J gave up 8 bases, with 13 bases separating them.

For this clonotype: It may be a read error: a sequence one base away is much more abundant. In this CDR3 the conserved last residue, phenylalanine or tryptophan, is missing, so a read error is likely. This chain uses TRBV3-1 with TRBJ2-7, with D possibly matching TRBD1 (5 bases). The V gene lost 0 bases and the J gene lost 2 bases, with 8 bases spanning the gap. The CDR3 runs to 14 residues. Germline values: CDR1 LGHDT, CDR2 YNNKEL (reference sequence). CDR3: CASSQEPGPYEQYS. In DNA form, the CDR3 reads TGTGCCAGCAGCCAAGAGCCAGGGCCCTACGAGCAGTACTCC.

This chain connects TRBV5-6 to TRBJ2-2; 10 nucleotides agree with TRBD2. The CDR3 totals 17 residues. Germline lookup yields CDR1 SGHDT and CDR2 YYEEEE. V trimming: 2 bases; J trimming: 1 base; junction bases outside the gene matches: 5. The chain's CDR3 is CASSLPSGGQNTGELFF. The CDR3 DNA is TGTGCCAGCAGCTTACCTAGCGGGGGCCAGAACACCGGGGAGCTGTTTTTT.

This clonotype was observed a few times. This chain connects TRBV7-9 to TRBJ1-1; 8 bases match TRBD1. Per germline, CDR1 SEHNR and CDR2 FQNEAQ (reference sequence). J was trimmed by 11 bases and V by 5 bases; bases with no gene match: 10. This CDR3 comprises 13 residues. The CDR3 sequence: CASSRGQGRVAFF. In nucleotides, the CDR3 is TGTGCCAGCAGCCGCGGACAGGGCCGGGTTGCTTTCTTT.

This clonotype appeared many times. The CDR3 spells CSVGTGAGEKLFF. In DNA, the CDR3 is TGCAGCGTGGGGACAGGGGCCGGTGAAAAACTGTTTTTT. V gene TRBV29-1 combines with J gene TRBJ1-4; TRBD1 agrees at 10 bases. The CDR3 is 13 amino acids. The germline V gene has CDR1 SQVTM and CDR2 ANQGSEA. V gave up 6 bases and J gave up 7 bases; unmatched junction bases: 5.

This clonotype was picked up a small number of times. V gene TRBV13 combines with J gene TRBJ1-5; 7 nucleotides align to TRBD1. The CDR3 has 15 amino acids. Germline V gene lookup returns CDR1 PRHDT and CDR2 FYEKMQ (reference sequence). The junction had 4 bases not matched to a gene; V was cut back by 5 bases and J by 0 bases. CDR3 region: CASSHRGYSNQPQHF. Written as DNA, the CDR3 is TGTGCCAGCAGCCACAGGGGATATAGCAATCAGCCCCAGCATTTT.

The genes are TRBV5-1 and TRBJ1-1; TRBD1 agrees at 8 bases. CDR3 size: 14 residues. Trimming cost V 2 bases and J 7 bases; bases outside gene matches: 7. Germline V gene data show CDR1 as SGHRS and CDR2 as YFSETQ. In DNA, the CDR3 is TGCGCCAGCAGCTTTGGACAGGGCCAATTTGAAGCTTTCTTT. Translated, it gives CASSFGQGQFEAFF.

The gene calls are TRBV7-2 and TRBJ2-3; D is possibly TRBD2 (6 bases). The germline V gene encodes CDR1 SGHTA and CDR2 FQGNSA. Trimming took 1 base from V and 1 from J, leaving 9 bases between them. The CDR3 is made up of 15 amino acids. CDR3 in amino acids: CASSLVPGGTDTQYF. CDR3 DNA sequence: TGTGCCAGCAGCTTAGTCCCGGGGGGCACAGATACGCAGTATTTT.

This clonotype was recorded many times. V is TRBV6-1 and J is TRBJ2-5, with 9 bases identical to TRBD1. CDR1 is MNHNS and CDR2 is SASEGT in the germline V gene. V shed 7 bases, J shed 5 bases, and the junction held 11 bases outside the gene matches. The length of the CDR3 is 15 residues. This chain's CDR3 is CASNRDRAPAETQYF. CDR3 nucleotide sequence: TGTGCCAGCAACCGGGACAGGGCTCCCGCGGAGACCCAGTACTTC.